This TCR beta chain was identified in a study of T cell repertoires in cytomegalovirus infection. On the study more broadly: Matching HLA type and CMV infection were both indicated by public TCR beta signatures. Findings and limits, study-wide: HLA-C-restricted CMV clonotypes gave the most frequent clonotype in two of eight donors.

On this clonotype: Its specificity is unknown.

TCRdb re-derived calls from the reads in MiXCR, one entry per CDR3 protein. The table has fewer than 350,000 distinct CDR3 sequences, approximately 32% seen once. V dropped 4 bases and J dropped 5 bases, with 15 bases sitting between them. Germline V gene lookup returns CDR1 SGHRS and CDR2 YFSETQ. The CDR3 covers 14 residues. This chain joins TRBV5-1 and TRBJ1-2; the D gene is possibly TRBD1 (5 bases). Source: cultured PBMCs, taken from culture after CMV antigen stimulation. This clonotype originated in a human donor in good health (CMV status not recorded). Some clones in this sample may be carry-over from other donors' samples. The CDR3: CASSPVTDSYGYTF. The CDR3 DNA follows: TGCGCCAGCAGCCCGGTTACCGACAGTTATGGCTACACCTTC. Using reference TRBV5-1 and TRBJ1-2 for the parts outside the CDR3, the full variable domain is KAGVTQTPRYLIKTRGQQVTLSCSPISGHRSVSWYQQTPGQGLQFLFEYFSETQRNKGNFPGRFSGRQFSNSRSEMNVSTLELGDSALYLCASSPVTDSYGYTFGSGTRLTVV.